One and the same sample provided the 7 T cell receptor beta chains below, sequenced in a study of regulatory T cells in long-lasting Graves disease. CDR3 regions were amplified by Arm-PCR using iRepertoire HTBI primers to build TCR beta libraries. TCRdb processed the multiplex PCR reads anew with MiXCR; each CDR3 protein has one entry. The data contain about 240,000 distinct CDR3 sequences, roughly a fifth of them singletons. Time point meaning: newly diagnosed GD, antithyroid drugs for less than 3 months. From RNA extracted from PBMCs, the TCR library was made. This sample comprised peripheral blood mononuclear cells (PBMCs), obtained at new diagnosis, from a patient treated with antithyroid drugs. These receptors were taken from a female donor with Graves disease.

This clonotype was seen repeatedly, ten times or more. J is TRBJ1-1 and V is TRBV5-1; the D is unclear. V gave up 4 bases and J gave up 5 bases, with 15 bases separating them. Germline V CDR1 and CDR2: SGHRS, YFSETQ. CDR3 size: 14 residues. The CDR3 nucleotides read TGCGCCAGCAGCGTAACCCCGCTGGTTACTGAAGCTTTCTTT. Encoded protein: CASSVTPLVTEAFF.

The count of this clonotype is one. In DNA form, the CDR3 reads TGTGCCAGCAGTGAAGCCGGGAGTGAGCAGTTCTTC. It yields the protein CASSEAGSEQFF. The genes are TRBV6-2 or TRBV6-3 and TRBJ2-1; possible D gene TRBD2, 6 bases. The V and J ends lost 5 bases and 9 bases respectively, with 11 bases between them. Germline CDR1 is MNHEY and CDR2 is SVGEGT. The length of the CDR3 is 12 residues.

This clonotype has a count of ten or more. The rearrangement links TRBV6-5 to TRBJ2-7, with D possibly being TRBD1 or TRBD2 (5 bases each). Germline loops: CDR1 MNHEY, CDR2 SVGAGI. This CDR3 contains 14 residues. Between the trimmed V and J ends, which lost 4 bases and 1 base, there was a span of 11 bases. The CDR3 spells CASSFWDGSYEQYF. The CDR3 bases are TGTGCCAGCAGTTTTTGGGACGGTTCCTACGAGCAGTACTTC.

This clonotype occurred a few times. CDR3 sequence reads: CASTPRGGFTGELFF. The CDR3 bases are TGTGCCAGCACCCCCCGGGGGGGGTTCACCGGGGAGCTGTTTTTT. This sequence joins TRBV27 and TRBJ2-2, with 8 bases lining up with TRBD2. CDR1 MNHEY and CDR2 SMNVEV come from the germline V gene (reference sequence). The junction had 8 bases not matched to a gene; V was cut back by 7 bases and J by 4 bases. The CDR3 sequence is 15 residues long.

This clonotype was found many times. J is TRBJ1-1 and V is TRBV7-2; TRBD1 agrees at 7 bases. CDR3 length: 17 amino acids. Germline values: CDR1 SGHTA, CDR2 FQGNSA. J lost 0 bases, V lost 5 bases, and 12 bases had no gene match. CDR3 protein: CASSLVRGKGVNTEAFF. The DNA of the CDR3 is TGTGCCAGCAGCCTAGTCAGGGGGAAGGGCGTGAACACTGAAGCTTTCTTT. The whole variable domain, remainder taken from reference TRBV7-2 and TRBJ1-1, is GAGVSQSPSNKVTEKGKDVELRCDPISGHTALYWYRQSLGQGLEFLIYFQGNSAPDKSGLPSDRFSAERTGGSVSTLTIQRTQQEDSAVYLCASSLVRGKGVNTEAFFGQGTRLTVV.

The chain couples TRBV18 to TRBJ2-3; 11 bases are a match to TRBD1. Germline V gene lookup returns CDR1 KGHSH and CDR2 LQKENI. Unmatched junction bases numbered 3, after V lost 3 bases and J lost 4 bases. This CDR3 has 15 residues. Here the CDR3 reads CASSPWTGGADTQYF. In DNA, the CDR3 is TGTGCCAGCTCACCCTGGACAGGGGGCGCAGATACGCAGTATTTT.

This clonotype occurred a few times. The J gene is TRBJ1-4, the V gene TRBV20-1, with D unclear. In germline, CDR1 is DFQATT, CDR2 SNEGSKA (reference sequence). The CDR3 sequence is 13 residues long. The germline V and J ends were trimmed by 6 bases and 8 bases, with 16 bases remaining between them. The CDR3 reads CSASTFPGEKLFF. DNA of the CDR3: TGCAGTGCCTCGACTTTCCCGGGGGAAAAACTGTTTTTT.